This T cell receptor beta chain was identified during a study of blood T cell repertoires in COVID-19. V shed 7 bases and J shed 5 bases, with 21 bases lying between them. Germline CDR1 MDHEN, CDR2 SYDVKM. The CDR3 consists of 16 residues. How the authors handled the data: Reference gene primer amplification gave nucleated cell count estimates. Here immunoSEQ multiplex PCR was the method, and the copy in TCRdb shows in-frame clones only, minus some. V and J calls plus clone size are reproduced from that table; the DNA served to infer D and trimming. The sample includes approximately 170,000 clones, 70% to 90% of them seen just once. Two consecutive negative NP/OP PCR tests, clearance, or resolved symptoms defined Cohort 3 recovery.

This TCR was sampled from a woman aged 45-65 years who had recovered from COVID-19. J is TRBJ1-3 and V is TRBV28, with a weak D call TRBD1 (5 bases). The sample was PBMCs or T cells enriched from blood (not recorded which). Here the CDR3 DNA reads TGTGCCAGCAATGCGGTTGGGGCAGGGTGGAGAAACACCATATATTTT. Translating gives CASNAVGAGWRNTIYF.